What follows are 30 T cell receptor beta chains derived from one specimen sequenced in a study of Ad26.COV2.S vaccination and SARS-CoV-2 variants. Clones were sequenced by immunoSEQ multiplex PCR, and TCRdb holds only the in-frame ones, with some missing. The sample lists more than 400,000 clones; around 92% were seen once. The treatment here: 15 to 20 received Ad26.COV2.S at low or high dose, single or two shots; about 5 received placebo; per-sample allocation not given. Sampling was performed 63 days after the first vaccine or placebo injection. The sequences come from peripheral blood, collected in a trial of Ad26.COV2.S vaccine versus placebo. The receptor set was obtained from a person between 18 and 59 years old who received the Ad26.COV2.S COVID-19 vaccine or a placebo.

The genes are TRBV16 and TRBJ1-3; D possibly corresponds to TRBD1 (5 bases). Trimming removed 7 bases from V and 0 bases from J, with 16 bases in between. The CDR3 totals 16 residues. Looked up from germline, CDR1 is KGHSY and CDR2 is FQNENV. The CDR3, as DNA: TGTGCCAGCATGGCAACAGGATGGCTCTCTGGAAACACCATATATTTT. Its protein product is CASMATGWLSGNTIYF.

The chain has TRBV19 and TRBJ2-1; D assignment may be TRBD1 or TRBD2 (5 bases each). The CDR3 is made up of 15 amino acids. The germline V gene encodes CDR1 LNHDA and CDR2 SQIVND (reference sequence). The V end lost 7 bases, the J end lost 0 bases, and 13 bases lay between the germline ends. CDR3 sequence (DNA): TGTGCCAGTATGTCGGGACCGAGCTCCTACAATGAGCAGTTCTTC. Its protein is CASMSGPSSYNEQFF.

The DNA for the CDR3 is TGTGCCATCAGTGAGTCTGCGGGGGTCGAGACCCAGTACTTC. As protein: CAISESAGVETQYF. The rearrangement links TRBV10-3 to TRBJ2-5; 7 nucleotides match TRBD2. Germline V CDR1 and CDR2: ENHRY, SYGVKD. This CDR3 comprises 14 residues. J was trimmed by 5 bases and V by 0 bases; bases with no gene match: 3.

This rearrangement joins TRBV15 to TRBJ1-5; the D is unclear. CDR3 size: 15 residues. The V gene's germline CDR1 is LNHNV and CDR2 YYDKDF (reference sequence). The V gene lost 0 bases and the J gene lost 9 bases, with 15 bases spanning the gap. In DNA, the CDR3 is TGTGCCACCAGCAGAGATGAATGGGGAGTACGGCCCCAGCATTTT. Residues: CATSRDEWGVRPQHF.

The CDR3 DNA reads TGTGCCTGGAGCGCACGTACCGGGGCCGGGGCTGAAGCTTTCTTT. It translates to CAWSARTGAGAEAFF. The chain has TRBV30 and TRBJ1-1; maybe TRBD1 (5 bases). The germline V and J ends were trimmed by 3 bases and 6 bases, with 20 bases remaining between them. The CDR3 consists of 15 residues. Germline CDR1 and CDR2: GTSNPN and SVGIG (reference sequence).

This clone was detected once. This chain joins TRBV28 and TRBJ1-5; TRBD1 aligns across 9 bases. Trimming cost V 8 bases and J 5 bases; bases outside gene matches: 4. CDR1 is MDHEN and CDR2 is SYDVKM in the germline V gene. The CDR3 extends over 13 amino acids. The CDR3 bases are TGTGCCAGCGGACAGGGGACCCATCAGCCCCAGCATTTT. Protein sequence: CASGQGTHQPQHF.

The rearrangement uses TRBV4-3 and TRBJ2-6; D perhaps matches TRBD1 (6 bases). The CDR3 has 18 residues. Trimming removed 4 bases at V and 2 bases at J, with 18 bases between. Germline CDR1 reads LGHNA; CDR2 reads YSLEER. DNA for the CDR3: TGCGCCAGCAGCCTACAGGGAAGCGGTCACCCTGGGGCCAACGTCCTGACTTTC. It translates to CASSLQGSGHPGANVLTF.

This clone was observed a few times. The CDR3 reads CASRRQGASDTQYF. DNA for the CDR3: TGTGCCAGTAGAAGACAGGGGGCATCAGATACGCAGTATTTT. The chain recombines TRBV19 with TRBJ2-3, with 10 positions matching TRBD1. The CDR3 totals 14 residues. V was pared by 6 bases and J by 4 bases, with 4 bases of the junction left unmatched. Germline values: CDR1 LNHDA, CDR2 SQIVND (reference sequence).

The chain employs TRBV3-1 (or the pseudogene TRBV3-2) and TRBJ1-5; D is possibly TRBD1 (6 bases). This CDR3 is built from 15 residues. Germline lookup yields CDR1 LGHDT and CDR2 YNNKEL (reference sequence). Trimming removed 3 bases from V and 3 bases from J, with 12 bases in between. CDR3 DNA: TGTGCCAGCAGCCAGCCAGGGGAGGTCAATCAGCCCCAGCATTTT. Translation: CASSQPGEVNQPQHF.

The V and J genes are TRBV11-3 and TRBJ1-2; no clear D gene. The germline gives CDR1 SGHNT, CDR2 YENEEA. Deletions cut 2 bases from V and 4 bases from J, with 17 bases between. The CDR3 runs to 16 residues. The CDR3: CASSLTLAPGPYGYTF. The CDR3 DNA reads as TGTGCCAGCAGCTTAACCTTGGCCCCCGGGCCCTATGGCTACACCTTC.

The chain has TRBV29-1 and TRBJ2-5; 7 bases are shared with TRBD2. V trimming: 7 bases; J trimming: 5 bases; junction bases outside the gene matches: 4. The CDR3 length is 11 residues. Looked up from germline, CDR1 is SQVTM and CDR2 is ANQGSEA. The CDR3 reads CSDLGGETQYF. CDR3 DNA: TGCAGCGACCTGGGGGGGGAGACCCAGTACTTC.

This chain connects TRBV19 to TRBJ2-7; 11 bases match TRBD2. CDR1 LNHDA and CDR2 SQIVND come from the germline V gene (reference sequence). The CDR3 consists of 13 residues. Unmatched junction bases numbered 7, after V lost 9 bases and J lost 6 bases. CDR3 protein: CASAGLAGSEQYF. The DNA for the CDR3 is TGTGCCAGCGCCGGACTAGCGGGTAGCGAGCAGTACTTC.

The chain has TRBV20-1 and TRBJ2-1; 8 nucleotides agree with TRBD2. The CDR3 runs to 11 residues. The junction had 2 bases not matched to a gene; V was cut back by 7 bases and J by 6 bases. CDR1 and CDR2 from the germline V gene are DFQATT and SNEGSKA (reference sequence). In DNA form, the CDR3 reads TGCAGTGTCGGGACTAGCAATGAGCAGTTCTTC. This encodes CSVGTSNEQFF.

The gene calls are TRBV3-1 (or the pseudogene TRBV3-2) and TRBJ2-7; D ambiguous. The CDR3 is made up of 14 amino acids. The V end was cut by 4 bases, the J end by 3 bases, with 13 bases between. The germline gives CDR1 LGHDT, CDR2 YNNKEL (reference sequence). The CDR3 DNA is TGTGCCAGCAGCCGAGACGGCGAGTACTACGAGCAGTACTTC. Translation: CASSRDGEYYEQYF.

The chain carries TRBV18 and TRBJ1-2; 9 bases are shared with TRBD1. The V segment lost 2 bases and the J segment 11 bases; nucleotides outside the gene matches: 12. This CDR3 has 15 amino acids. Germline V lookup: CDR1 KGHSH, CDR2 LQKENI. The CDR3 region is CASSPEVTGGSLYTF. In DNA form, the CDR3 reads TGTGCCAGCTCACCAGAGGTGACAGGGGGGAGTTTGTACACCTTC.

The rearrangement uses TRBV19 and TRBJ1-5, with TRBD1 as a possible D gene (5 bases). Between the trimmed V and J ends, which lost 4 bases and 5 bases, there was a span of 15 bases. Germline loops: CDR1 LNHDA, CDR2 SQIVND (reference sequence). This CDR3 is 15 amino acids long. The CDR3 protein is CASSNRGGRYQPQHF. The DNA for the CDR3 is TGTGCCAGTAGTAACCGGGGCGGCAGATATCAGCCCCAGCATTTT.

V usage is TRBV3-1 (or the pseudogene TRBV3-2) and J usage is TRBJ1-5; D is unclear. The germline V gene has CDR1 LGHDT and CDR2 YNNKEL (reference sequence). This CDR3 is built from 17 residues. V shed 0 bases and J shed 0 bases, with 12 bases lying between them. As DNA, the CDR3 is TGTGCCAGCAGCCAAGATATCAGGTTAGGTAGCAATCAGCCCCAGCATTTT. Protein sequence: CASSQDIRLGSNQPQHF.

In its sample, this clone was seen once. The genes are TRBV6-2 or TRBV6-3 and TRBJ2-3; maybe TRBD2 (6 bases). CDR3 length equals 15 residues. Germline CDR1 is MNHEY and CDR2 is SVGEGT. Trimming took off 2 bases at V and 2 bases at J, with 11 bases between the two ends. The CDR3 DNA follows: TGTGCCAGCAGTTACGGCGGGGCCCACACAGATACGCAGTATTTT. Translating it yields CASSYGGAHTDTQYF.

The chain is built from TRBV2 and TRBJ1-3, with no clear D. The CDR3 runs to 12 residues. From germline, CDR1 is SNHLY and CDR2 FYNNEI. V lost 8 bases, J lost 1 base, and 6 bases lay in between. In nucleotides, the CDR3 is TGTGCCAGCTGGAGGTCTGGAAACACCATATATTTT. It yields the protein CASWRSGNTIYF. Full variable domain (outside the CDR3, taken from reference TRBV2 and TRBJ1-3): EPEVTQTPSHQVTQMGQEVILRCVPISNHLYFYWYRQILGQKVEFLVSFYNNEISEKSEIFDDQFSVERPDGSNFTLKIRSTKLEDSAMYFCASWRSGNTIYFGEGSWLTVV.

V and J are TRBV7-2 and TRBJ2-1; no firm D call. The germline CDR1 and CDR2 sequences are SGHTA and FQGNSA. The CDR3 sequence is 14 residues long. V lost 2 bases, J lost 7 bases, and 12 bases lay in between. The CDR3 DNA reads as TGTGCCAGCAGCTTATCGGCCACACAGAATGAGCAGTTCTTC. Translating it yields CASSLSATQNEQFF.

The chain joins TRBV5-1 to TRBJ2-5; D not certain. This CDR3 has 13 amino acids. CDR1 and CDR2 from the germline V gene are SGHRS and YFSETQ. Trimming pared 0 bases from V and 5 bases from J, leaving 8 bases between. The CDR3 loop is CASSLGSGETQYF. The CDR3 DNA follows: TGCGCCAGCAGCTTGGGTAGTGGGGAGACCCAGTACTTC. The variable domain in full, completed from reference TRBV5-1 and TRBJ2-5, reads KAGVTQTPRYLIKTRGQQVTLSCSPISGHRSVSWYQQTPGQGLQFLFEYFSETQRNKGNFPGRFSGRQFSNSRSEMNVSTLELGDSALYLCASSLGSGETQYFGPGTRLLVL.

To note about this clone: The sample holds other DNA sequences that translate to the same CDR3. The chain has TRBV11-3 and TRBJ1-1; D is uncertain. Trimming took 1 base from V and 6 from J, leaving 9 bases between them. CDR1 and CDR2 from the germline V gene are SGHNT and YENEEA. CDR3 length: 13 amino acids. The CDR3 sequence: CASSLGGGAEAFF. The CDR3, as DNA: TGTGCCAGCAGCTTAGGTGGCGGGGCTGAAGCTTTCTTT.

This clone was observed a single time. CDR3 coding DNA: TGTGCCAGTAGTTTCCCCCGGACCGGGGAGCTGTTTTTT. This codes for CASSFPRTGELFF. The chain joins TRBV19 to TRBJ2-2, with no clear D. This CDR3 comprises 13 residues. Germline V gives CDR1 LNHDA, CDR2 SQIVND (reference sequence). Trimming left V 5 bases short and J 5 bases short, with 9 bases between.

The V call is TRBV5-6, the J call TRBJ1-1; D ambiguous. The CDR3 totals 14 residues. The V gene's germline CDR1 is SGHDT and CDR2 YYEEEE. V lost 4 bases and J 0 bases, leaving 10 bases between the germline ends. The CDR3 DNA reads as TGTGCCAGCAGCCGTGAGGCGCTGAACACTGAAGCTTTCTTT. Protein product: CASSREALNTEAFF.

The chain has TRBV7-9 and TRBJ1-4, with TRBD1 matching 7 bases. Germline CDR1 reads SEHNR; CDR2 reads FQNEAQ (reference sequence). This CDR3 comprises 17 residues. Germline trimming cut 7 bases from V and 3 bases from J; bases unmatched to any gene: 14. CDR3 DNA: TGTGCCAGCAACGACAGGGAGGATCTCACGGCTAATGAAAAACTGTTTTTT. It specifies CASNDREDLTANEKLFF.

The J gene is TRBJ1-5, the V gene TRBV30; no reliable D call. Per the germline V gene, CDR1 is GTSNPN and CDR2 is SVGIG (reference sequence). The CDR3 contains 14 residues. Between the trimmed V and J ends, which lost 1 base and 1 base, there was a span of 8 bases. The CDR3, as DNA: TGTGCCTGGAGTGACTTCCGGAGCAATCAGCCCCAGCATTTT. It codes for CAWSDFRSNQPQHF. The full variable domain, with the rest looked up from reference TRBV30 and TRBJ1-5, is SQTIHQWPATLVQPVGSPLSLECTVEGTSNPNLYWYRQAAGRGLQLLFYSVGIGQISSEVPQNLSASRPQDRQFILSSKKLLLSDSGFYLCAWSDFRSNQPQHFGDGTRLSIL.

The chain couples TRBV12-5 to TRBJ2-7; no reliable D call. The length of the CDR3 is 14 residues. Germline values: CDR1 LGHNT, CDR2 FRNRAP. Trimming shortened V by 2 bases and J by 2 bases, and 10 bases separated the two germline ends. The CDR3 sequence is CASGLTLRTYEQYF. CDR3 nucleotides: TGTGCTAGTGGTTTGACACTACGGACCTACGAGCAGTACTTC.

This clone came up once. Written as DNA, the CDR3 is TGTGCCGCGGCGCGGGCCGGGACTAGCAATTACGAGCAGTACTTC. The encoded protein is CAAARAGTSNYEQYF. The chain employs TRBV6-5 and TRBJ2-7; 9 bases fit TRBD2. Trimming removed 11 bases from V and 4 bases from J; junction bases left unmatched: 15. The CDR3 sequence is 15 residues long. From germline, CDR1 is MNHEY and CDR2 SVGAGI.

The rearrangement uses TRBV12-3 or TRBV12-4 and TRBJ1-2, with a weak D call TRBD1 (5 bases). This CDR3 contains 13 residues. Trimming stripped 6 bases from V and 2 bases from J, with 10 bases between. CDR3 nucleotide sequence: TGTGCCAGCAGCTCCAGGGACAACTATGGCTACACCTTC. As protein: CASSSRDNYGYTF.

V is TRBV11-2 and J is TRBJ2-7; 9 bases are a match to TRBD2. Germline lookup yields CDR1 SGHAT and CDR2 FQNNGV. The CDR3 is 16 residues long. With V trimmed by 1 base and J by 3 bases, 7 bases remained unmatched. The CDR3 sequence is CASSLGPSGELYEQYF. The CDR3 DNA reads TGTGCCAGCAGCTTAGGGCCTAGCGGGGAACTCTACGAGCAGTACTTC.